Included here is one TCR beta chain sequence, with context. This record comes from a study of tumor-infiltrating lymphocytes in oesophageal squamous cell carcinoma. Using its own MiXCR run on the PCR reads, TCRdb lists one record per CDR3 protein. Here the sample spans 9,500 to 13,000 distinct CDR3 sequences, less than 65% being singletons. Germline V CDR1 and CDR2: LGHNA, YNFKEQ. The CDR3 extends over 16 amino acids. Trimming removed 0 bases from V and 0 bases from J, with 6 bases in between. The chain is built from TRBV4-2 and TRBJ2-6; D might be TRBD2 (5 bases). Specimen: esophageal tumor tissue. The receptor's source is a male donor with esophageal squamous cell carcinoma. CDR3 region: CASSQERGSGANVLTF. The CDR3 DNA follows: TGTGCCAGCAGCCAAGAACGGGGCTCTGGGGCCAACGTCCTGACTTTC.